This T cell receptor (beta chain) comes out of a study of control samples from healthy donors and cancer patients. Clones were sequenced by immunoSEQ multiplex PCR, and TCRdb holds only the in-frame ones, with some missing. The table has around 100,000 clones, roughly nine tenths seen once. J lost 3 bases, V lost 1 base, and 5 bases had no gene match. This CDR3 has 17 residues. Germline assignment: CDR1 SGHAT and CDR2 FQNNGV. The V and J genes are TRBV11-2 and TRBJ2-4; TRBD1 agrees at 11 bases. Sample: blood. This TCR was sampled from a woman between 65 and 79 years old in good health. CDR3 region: CASSLVGTGGSKNIQYF. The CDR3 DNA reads TGTGCCAGCAGCTTAGTAGGGACAGGGGGTAGCAAAAACATTCAGTACTTC.